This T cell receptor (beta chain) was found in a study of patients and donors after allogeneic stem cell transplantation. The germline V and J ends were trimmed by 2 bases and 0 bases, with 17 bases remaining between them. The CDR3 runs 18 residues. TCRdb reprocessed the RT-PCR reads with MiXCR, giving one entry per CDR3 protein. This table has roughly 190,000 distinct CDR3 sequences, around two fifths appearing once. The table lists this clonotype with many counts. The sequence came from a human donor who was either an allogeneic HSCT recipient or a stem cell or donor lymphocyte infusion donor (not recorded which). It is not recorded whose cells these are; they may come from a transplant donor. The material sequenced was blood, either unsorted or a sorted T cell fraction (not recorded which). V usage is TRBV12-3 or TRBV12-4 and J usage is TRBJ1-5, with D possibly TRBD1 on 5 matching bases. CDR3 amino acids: CASSLWVPGGYSNQPQHF. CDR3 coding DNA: TGTGCCAGCAGTTTATGGGTTCCGGGGGGTTATAGCAATCAGCCCCAGCATTTT.